The 4 T cell receptor beta chains reported below all come from one sample, sequenced in a study of T cell changes during pregnancy in multiple sclerosis. Some clones are missing from TCRdb's copy, which holds only in-frame ones; the method was immunoSEQ multiplex PCR. The sample includes tens of thousands of clones, about 92% of them seen just once. This specimen consisted of CD4+ T cells from peripheral blood mononuclear cells, obtained in the second trimester of pregnancy. These TCRs come from a female donor with multiple sclerosis, enrolled in a pregnancy study.

This clone was counted a single time. J is TRBJ1-1 and V is TRBV7-9; D not certain. The CDR3 is 14 residues long. With 5 bases removed from V and 1 base from J, the gap between germline ends came to 11 bases. In germline, CDR1 is SEHNR, CDR2 FQNEAQ (reference sequence). The CDR3 here is CASSPRGRNTEAFF. The CDR3 DNA reads as TGTGCCAGCAGCCCTCGAGGCAGGAACACTGAAGCTTTCTTT.

V and J are TRBV12-5 and TRBJ2-4, with 7 positions matching TRBD1. The CDR3 is 16 amino acids. V lost 3 bases, J lost 8 bases, and 13 bases stayed unmatched. Germline lookup yields CDR1 LGHNT and CDR2 FRNRAP. In nucleotides, the CDR3 is TGTGCTAGTGGTTTAATCTCGACAGGGAAGGGAGACATTCAGTACTTC. Translating it yields CASGLISTGKGDIQYF.

The chain couples TRBV11-3 to TRBJ2-1, with 10 bases lining up with TRBD2. V gave up 5 bases and J gave up 4 bases; unmatched junction bases: 8. The CDR3 covers 16 residues. Per the germline V gene, CDR1 is SGHNT and CDR2 is YENEEA. CDR3 region: CASSPKVTSGYNEQFF. The CDR3 coding sequence is TGTGCCAGCAGCCCAAAGGTGACTAGCGGGTACAATGAGCAGTTCTTC.

The chain combines TRBV7-2 with TRBJ1-1, with D perhaps TRBD1 (6 bases). Germline V gene data show CDR1 as SGHTA and CDR2 as FQGNSA. This CDR3 region has 11 residues. The V and J ends lost 5 bases and 8 bases respectively, with 9 bases between them. CDR3 sequence: CASSRDKEAFF. CDR3 in DNA: TGTGCCAGCAGCAGGGACAAGGAAGCTTTCTTT.